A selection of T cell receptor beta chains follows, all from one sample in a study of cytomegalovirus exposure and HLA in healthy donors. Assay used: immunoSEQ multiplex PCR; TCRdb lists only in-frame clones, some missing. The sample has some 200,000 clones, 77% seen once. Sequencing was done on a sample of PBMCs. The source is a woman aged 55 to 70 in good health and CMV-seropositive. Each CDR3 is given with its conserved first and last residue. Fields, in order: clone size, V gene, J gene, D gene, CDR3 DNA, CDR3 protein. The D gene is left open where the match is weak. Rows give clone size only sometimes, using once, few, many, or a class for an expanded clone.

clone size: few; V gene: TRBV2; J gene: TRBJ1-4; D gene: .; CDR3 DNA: TGTGCCAGCAGTGCCCAGGGTGGAACTAATGAAAAACTGTTTTTT; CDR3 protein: CASSAQGGTNEKLFF
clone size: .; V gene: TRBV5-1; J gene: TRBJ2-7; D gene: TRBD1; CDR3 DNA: TGCGCCAGCAGCCCGAGGACAGGGGAGTACGAGCAGTACTTC; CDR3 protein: CASSPRTGEYEQYF
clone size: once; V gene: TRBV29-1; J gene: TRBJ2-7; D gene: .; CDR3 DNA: TGCAGCGTTGAAGAAGAGGCAGGGGTCCACGAGCAGTACTTC; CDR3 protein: CSVEEEAGVHEQYF
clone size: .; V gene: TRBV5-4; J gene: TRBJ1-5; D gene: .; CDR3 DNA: TGTGCCAGCAGCCAGGGAGGGACGAGCAATCAGCCCCAGCATTTT; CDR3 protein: CASSQGGTSNQPQHF
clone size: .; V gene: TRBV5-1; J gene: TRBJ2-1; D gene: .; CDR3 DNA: TGCGCCAGCAGCCGGACAACAGTGAGCTCCTACAATGAGCAGTTCTTC; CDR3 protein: CASSRTTVSSYNEQFF
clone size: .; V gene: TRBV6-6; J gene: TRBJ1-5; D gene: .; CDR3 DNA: TGTGCCAGCAGCCGGACATCGAGCAATCAGCCCCAGCATTTT; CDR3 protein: CASSRTSSNQPQHF
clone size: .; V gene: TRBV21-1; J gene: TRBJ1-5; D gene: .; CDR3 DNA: TGTGCCAGCAGCAAAGACAGGGTGTTTCGCAATCAGCCCCAGCATTTT; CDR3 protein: CASSKDRVFRNQPQHF
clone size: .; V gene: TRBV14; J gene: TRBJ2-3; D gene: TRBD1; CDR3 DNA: TGTGCCAGCAGCCAGAACCAGGGGGCAGATACGCAGTATTTT; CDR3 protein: CASSQNQGADTQYF
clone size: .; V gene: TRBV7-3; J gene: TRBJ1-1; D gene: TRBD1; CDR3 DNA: TGTGCCAGCAGCGCGACAGGGTTCGGATCCACTGAAGCTTTCTTT; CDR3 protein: CASSATGFGSTEAFF
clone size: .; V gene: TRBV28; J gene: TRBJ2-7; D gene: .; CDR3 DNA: TGTGCCAGCAGTTCGACAGTCTACGAGCAGTACTTC; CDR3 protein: CASSSTVYEQYF
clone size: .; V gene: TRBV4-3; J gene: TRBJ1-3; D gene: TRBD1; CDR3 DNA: TGCGCCAGCAGCCAAGAACCACAGGGGCCTGGAAACACCATATATTTT; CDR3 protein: CASSQEPQGPGNTIYF
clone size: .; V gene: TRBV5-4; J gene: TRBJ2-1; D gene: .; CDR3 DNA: TGTGCCAGCAGCCTGGGGGTAGGGGGTTACAATGAGCAGTTCTTC; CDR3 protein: CASSLGVGGYNEQFF
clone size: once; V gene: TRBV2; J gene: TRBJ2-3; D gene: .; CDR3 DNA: TGTGCCAGCAGTGAAGTGACTAGTGCAGATACGCAGTATTTT; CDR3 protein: CASSEVTSADTQYF
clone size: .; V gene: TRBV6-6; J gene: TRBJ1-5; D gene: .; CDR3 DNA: TGTGCCAGCAGTTTCGGGGAGGGACGGAGGTGGCCCCAGCATTTT; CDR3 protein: CASSFGEGRRWPQHF
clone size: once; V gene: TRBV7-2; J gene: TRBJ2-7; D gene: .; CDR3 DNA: TGTGCCAGCAGCTTCTCCGGCTACGAGCAGTACTTC; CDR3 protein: CASSFSGYEQYF
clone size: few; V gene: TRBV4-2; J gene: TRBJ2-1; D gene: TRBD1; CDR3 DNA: TGTGCCAGCAGCCAGACTTGGGGACAGGGAGTCAATGAGCAGTTCTTC; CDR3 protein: CASSQTWGQGVNEQFF
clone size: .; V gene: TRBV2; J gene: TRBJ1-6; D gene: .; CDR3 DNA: TGTGCCAGCGCAGGTTACTCTCCCCTCCACTTT; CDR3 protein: CASAGYSPLHF
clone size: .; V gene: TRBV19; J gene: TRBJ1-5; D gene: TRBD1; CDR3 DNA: TGTGCCAGTAATTTGGGAGACAGGGAACAGCCCCAGCATTTT; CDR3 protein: CASNLGDREQPQHF
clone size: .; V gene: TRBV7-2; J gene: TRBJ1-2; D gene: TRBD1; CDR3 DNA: TGTGCCAGCAGCTTAGTCGGGACAGCGTCCTATGGCTACACCTTC; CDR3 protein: CASSLVGTASYGYTF
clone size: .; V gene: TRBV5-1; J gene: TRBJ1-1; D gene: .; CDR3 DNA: TGCGCCAGCAGCGGGTCGGGGTTTAACACTGAAGCTTTCTTT; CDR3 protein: CASSGSGFNTEAFF
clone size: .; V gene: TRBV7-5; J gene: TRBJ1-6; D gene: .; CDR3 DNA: TGTGTCAGAAGCTTCATTCCTCCCGGGACAGGGGGCTCCTATAATTCACCCCTCCACTTT; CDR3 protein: CVRSFIPPGTGGSYNSPLHF
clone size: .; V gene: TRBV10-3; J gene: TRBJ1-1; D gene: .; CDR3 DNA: TGTGCCATCAGGAAGACAGACATGAACACTGAAGCTTTCTTT; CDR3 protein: CAIRKTDMNTEAFF
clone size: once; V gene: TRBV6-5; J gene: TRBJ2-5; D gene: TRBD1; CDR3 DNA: TGTGCCAGCAGTTACGGGACAGAACAAGAGACCCAGTACTTC; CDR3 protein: CASSYGTEQETQYF
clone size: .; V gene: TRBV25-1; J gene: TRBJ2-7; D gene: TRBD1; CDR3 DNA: TGTGCCAGCAGTTCAATGACAGGGCCCTCCTACGAGCAGTACTTC; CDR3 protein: CASSSMTGPSYEQYF
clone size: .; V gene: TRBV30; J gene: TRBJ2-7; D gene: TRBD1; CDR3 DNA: TGTGCCTGGAGTGGACAGGGAACGTACGAGCAGTACTTC; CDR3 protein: CAWSGQGTYEQYF